The source of this TCR beta chain is a study of blood T cell repertoires in COVID-19. The assay was immunoSEQ multiplex PCR, and TCRdb's table has in-frame clones only and misses some. Here the sample spans roughly 180,000 clones, about 88% being singletons. Trimming pared 6 bases from V and 3 bases from J, leaving 8 bases between. Germline V gene lookup returns CDR1 MGHRA and CDR2 YSYEKL. The CDR3 is 13 amino acids. The source material was peripheral blood. This sequence joins TRBV4-1 and TRBJ2-2; unclear D gene. This TCR was sampled from a man aged 18 to 35 with acute or convalescent COVID-19. As DNA, the CDR3 is TGCGCCAGCAGACTCGTAGACACCGGGGAGCTGTTTTTT. Translated: CASRLVDTGELFF.